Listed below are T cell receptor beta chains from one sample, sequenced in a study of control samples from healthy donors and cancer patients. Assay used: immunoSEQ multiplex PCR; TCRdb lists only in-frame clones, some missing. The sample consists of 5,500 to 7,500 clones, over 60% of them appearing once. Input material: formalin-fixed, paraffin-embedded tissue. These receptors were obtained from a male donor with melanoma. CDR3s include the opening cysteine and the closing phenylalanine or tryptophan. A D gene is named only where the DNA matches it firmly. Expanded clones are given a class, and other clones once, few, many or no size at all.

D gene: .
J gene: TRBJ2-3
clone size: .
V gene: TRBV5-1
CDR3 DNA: TGCGCCAGCAGCCCGTCTCAGTCAGGAAGCACAGATACGCAGTATTTT
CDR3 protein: CASSPSQSGSTDTQYF

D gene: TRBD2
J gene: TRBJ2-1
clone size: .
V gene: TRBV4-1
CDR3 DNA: TGCGCCAGCAGCCAAGCTGGACTAGCGGGAGTGAGGTCCTACAATGAGCAGTTCTTC
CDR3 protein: CASSQAGLAGVRSYNEQFF

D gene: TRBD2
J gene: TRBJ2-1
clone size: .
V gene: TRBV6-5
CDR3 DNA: TGTGCCAGCAGGGCCCTAGCGGGAGGAGGAAATGAGCAGTTCTTC
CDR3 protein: CASRALAGGGNEQFF

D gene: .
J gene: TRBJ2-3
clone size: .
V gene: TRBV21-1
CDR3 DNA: TGTGCCAGCCGGGACAGGGGCGGCCACACAGATACGCAGTATTTT
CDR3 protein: CASRDRGGHTDTQYF

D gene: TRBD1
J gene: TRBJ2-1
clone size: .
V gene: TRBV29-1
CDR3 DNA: TGCAGCGTTTCAGGCGGACAGGGTAGGGGTGATGAGCAGTTCTTC
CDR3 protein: CSVSGGQGRGDEQFF

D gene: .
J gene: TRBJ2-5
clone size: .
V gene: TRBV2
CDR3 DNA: TGTGCCAGCAGCTTGGGGGTAGCGGACGGCGGGACCCAGTACTTC
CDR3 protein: CASSLGVADGGTQYF

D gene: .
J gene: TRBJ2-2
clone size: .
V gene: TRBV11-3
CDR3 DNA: TGTGCCAGCAGCTTAAAGGGAATTGGGACTCCTTCGCCCGGGGAGCTGTTTTTT
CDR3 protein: CASSLKGIGTPSPGELFF

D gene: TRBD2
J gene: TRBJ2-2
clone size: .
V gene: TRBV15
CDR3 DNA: TGTGCCACCAGCAGAGAATCGCTAGCGGATACCGGGGAGCTGTTTTTT
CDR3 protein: CATSRESLADTGELFF

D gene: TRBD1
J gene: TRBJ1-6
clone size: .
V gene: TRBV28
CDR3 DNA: TGTGCCAGCAGTACCGCCGGACAGGGGATTTCACCCCTCCACTTT
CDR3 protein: CASSTAGQGISPLHF

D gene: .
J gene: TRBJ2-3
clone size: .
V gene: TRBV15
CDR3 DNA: TGTGCCACCAGCGTAGGACCCACAGATACGCAGTATTTT
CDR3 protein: CATSVGPTDTQYF

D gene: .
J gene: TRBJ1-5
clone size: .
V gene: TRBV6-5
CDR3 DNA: TGTGCCAGCAGACAGAGGATTTATAGCAATCAGCCCCAGCATTTT
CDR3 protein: CASRQRIYSNQPQHF

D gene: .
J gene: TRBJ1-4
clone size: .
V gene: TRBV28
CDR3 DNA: TGTGCCAGTTTACAGGGTTCGAATGAAAAACTGTTTTTT
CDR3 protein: CASLQGSNEKLFF

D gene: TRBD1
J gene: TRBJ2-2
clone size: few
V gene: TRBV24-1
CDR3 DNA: TGTGCCACCAGCGAGACAGGGGGCAACACCGGGGAGCTGTTTTTT
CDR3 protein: CATSETGGNTGELFF

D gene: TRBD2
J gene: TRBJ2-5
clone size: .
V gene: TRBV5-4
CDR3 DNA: TGTGCCAGCAGGCGAGTCGGGGGGGAGACCCAGTACTTC
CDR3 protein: CASRRVGGETQYF

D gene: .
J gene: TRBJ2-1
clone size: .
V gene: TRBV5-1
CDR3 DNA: TGCGCCAGCAGCTTGGTTGTTTCTTTCGGCCACAATGAGCAGTTCTTC
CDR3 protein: CASSLVVSFGHNEQFF

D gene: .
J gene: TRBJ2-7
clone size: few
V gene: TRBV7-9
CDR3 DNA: TGTGCCAGCAGCTTAACAGCCGGCTCCTACGAGCAGTACTTC
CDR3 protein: CASSLTAGSYEQYF

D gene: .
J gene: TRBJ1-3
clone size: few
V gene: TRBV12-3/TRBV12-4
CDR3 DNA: TGTGCCAGCAGTTTGACAGGAAACACCATATATTTT
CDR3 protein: CASSLTGNTIYF

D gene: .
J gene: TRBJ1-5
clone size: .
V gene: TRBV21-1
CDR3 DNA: TGTGCCAGCAGCAAAGGGCAGATAAATCAGCCCCAGCATTTT
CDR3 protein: CASSKGQINQPQHF

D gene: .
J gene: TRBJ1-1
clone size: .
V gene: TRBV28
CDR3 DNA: TGTGCCAGCAGTTTCCTGCCTTACACTGAAGCTTTCTTT
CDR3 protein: CASSFLPYTEAFF

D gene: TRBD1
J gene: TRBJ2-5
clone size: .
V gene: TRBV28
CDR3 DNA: TGTGCCAGCAGTTCCCGGACAGGGGGCGAGACCCAGTACTTC
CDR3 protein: CASSSRTGGETQYF

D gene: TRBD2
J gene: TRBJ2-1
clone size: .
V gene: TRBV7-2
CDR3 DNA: TGTGCCAGCACCGGACTAGCGGGAGGGCGCTCCCGGGCTGAGCAGTTCTTC
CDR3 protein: CASTGLAGGRSRAEQFF

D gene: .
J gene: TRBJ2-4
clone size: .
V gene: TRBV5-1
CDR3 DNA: TGCGCCAGCAGCTTGTCGCGGGCCAAAAACATTCAGTACTTC
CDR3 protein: CASSLSRAKNIQYF

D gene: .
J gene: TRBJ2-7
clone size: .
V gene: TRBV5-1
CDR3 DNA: TGCGCCAGCAGCTTGACGGGAGAGAACGAGCAGTACTTC
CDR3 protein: CASSLTGENEQYF

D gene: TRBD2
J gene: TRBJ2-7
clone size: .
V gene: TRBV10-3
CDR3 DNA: TGTGCCATCAGGGGGGGACTAGCGGGAGATGAGCAGTACTTC
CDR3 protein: CAIRGGLAGDEQYF

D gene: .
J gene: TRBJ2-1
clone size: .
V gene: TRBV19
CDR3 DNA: TGTGCCAGTAGCTCTTCACCGGGGAGACGTGAGCAGTTCTTC
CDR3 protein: CASSSSPGRREQFF